These T cell receptor beta chains were read from a single sample in a study of blood T cell repertoires in COVID-19. Profiling relied on immunoSEQ multiplex PCR, and the TCRdb table lists in-frame clones only, not all of them. The data contain 200,000 to 250,000 clones, roughly nine tenths of them singletons. The sequencing input was PBMCs or T cells enriched from blood (not recorded which). The receptor source for this set is a woman aged 45 to 65 in a cohort exposed to, infected with or recovered from COVID-19 (not recorded which). The CDR3 runs from the conserved cysteine through the conserved F or W. D genes are given only for firm matches. Size values are once, few and many counts, or a class for expanded clones, and some rows have none.

>TRBJ1-1|-|TRBV18|TRBD1
TGTGCCAGCTCAGATAATCGACAGGGGAACACTGAAGCTTTCTTT
CASSDNRQGNTEAFF
>TRBJ1-1|-|TRBV12-3/TRBV12-4|-
TGTGCCAGCAGTTTAGGGGAGGGTGAAGCTTTCTTT
CASSLGEGEAFF
>TRBJ2-7|-|TRBV7-8|TRBD1
TGTGCCAGCAGCTTGTCAGGGGGCCTGGGGGAGCAGTACTTC
CASSLSGGLGEQYF
>TRBJ2-7|-|TRBV30|-
TGTGCCTGGAGCCGGGAATTAGCCTACGAGCAGTACTTC
CAWSRELAYEQYF
>TRBJ2-7|-|TRBV9|TRBD2
TGTGCCAGCAGCCCAACTAGCGGGGACTACGAGCAGTACTTC
CASSPTSGDYEQYF
>TRBJ1-5|-|TRBV7-2|TRBD1
TGTGCCAGCAGCGAAGGACAGGGACCCCAGCCCCAGCATTTT
CASSEGQGPQPQHF
>TRBJ2-7|once|TRBV6-5|TRBD1
TGTGCCAGCAGCCGGGACAGAAAATACGAGCAGTACTTC
CASSRDRKYEQYF
>TRBJ1-5|-|TRBV5-6|-
TGTGCCAGCACGAGAGACAATCAGCCCCAGCATTTT
CASTRDNQPQHF
>TRBJ1-4|-|TRBV7-8|TRBD1
TGTGCCAGCAGCCGGACAGGGGGTTCTTTTACAACTAATGAAAAACTGTTTTTT
CASSRTGGSFTTNEKLFF
>TRBJ2-3|-|TRBV30|-
TGTGCCTGGAGTAGACTAGTGAGCACAGATACGCAGTATTTT
CAWSRLVSTDTQYF
>TRBJ2-2|-|TRBV7-9|-
TGTGCCAGCAGCTTCGAAGGAGCCGGGGAGCTGTTTTTT
CASSFEGAGELFF
>TRBJ2-1|once|TRBV28|TRBD2
TGTGCCAGCAGTCTAGCGGGGGGGCAGGCCTACAATGAGCAGTTCTTC
CASSLAGGQAYNEQFF
>TRBJ2-2|-|TRBV7-9|-
TGTGCCAGCAGCTTAAAGGACAGTTTCTTTTCTCTGAACACCGGGGAGCTGTTTTTT
CASSLKDSFFSLNTGELFF
>TRBJ2-2|few|TRBV5-1|-
TGCGCCAGCAGCTTGGGAACAGGGAGAAACACCGGGGAGCTGTTTTTT
CASSLGTGRNTGELFF